This T cell receptor beta chain was captured by sequencing in a study of blood T cell repertoires in COVID-19 (dated by TCRdb to the early 2020s). Concerning the study at large: Samples covering the acute and convalescent phases of COVID-19 were provided by collaborators in the United States, Italy and Spain. The material from the prospective study consisted of cDNA or gDNA derived from T cells, B-cell-depleted T cells, or PBMCs. The sample metadata nearly always contained a de-identified subject ID, COVID-19 status, age in years and sex. Where available, HLA class I and class II types were obtained from metadata supplied by the sample provider rather than from assay-based typing. The repertoires were made available in a free public database intended to serve as a resource for research on the immune response to SARS-CoV-2. The dataset comprised deeply sampled blood TCRbeta repertoires from subjects exposed to, actively infected with, or recovered from COVID-19. The samples were drawn from two sources: the first 160 participants of the ongoing ImmuneRACE study, and 1,254 subjects contributed by 6 global collaborators.

TCRbeta CDR3 regions were amplified from genomic DNA by means of the immunoSEQ Assay, a bias-controlled multiplex PCR. As for the authors' bioinformatics: The number of nucleated cells in each sample was estimated from the amplification of reference gene primers within the assay. To quantify the absolute abundance of each unique TCRbeta CDR3 rearrangement, sequence reads were collapsed and filtered. Productive Simpson clonality was computed per sample as the square root of Simpson's diversity index over productive rearrangements. TCRdb mirrors the immuneACCESS table, restricted to in-frame sequences. Some clones are absent from its copies; in checked studies, under half trace to an unresolved V gene, and the reason for the others is unknown. For V, J and clone size, that table is used; D and trimming come from the DNA. The sample table holds about 100,000 clones, of which more than 75% were seen once. The ten biggest clones cover around 13% of the sample.

Its CDR3 holds 14 amino acids, cysteine through phenylalanine. Only the CDR3 DNA is retained, 42 bases long and in frame from the first base. Compared with germline, V lacks 5 bases and J lacks 6 bases; bases without a gene match: 7. CDR1 and CDR2 are read off the germline V gene as ENHRY and SYGVKD. Each collaborating institution followed its own protocols to collect whole blood in K2EDTA tubes. For TCRbeta analysis, collaborators shipped samples in one of three forms: frozen whole blood, isolated PBMCs, or DNA extracted from either of those sample types. Worth noting for this clone: Its antigen is not yet known. Qualities for individual bases were not recorded, and no much larger clone is one base off.

Overall study results and their limits: How much clinical and demographic metadata was included differed by source and by participant, and the metadata was provided uncurated.

The sample taken for sequencing was peripheral blood. The chain was built from TRBV10-3 and TRBJ1-2, and TRBD1 aligns with 9 junction nucleotides. The TCR sequence derives from a human donor in a cohort sampled during active COVID-19. The DNA reads as follows: TGTGCCATCAGTTGGGACAGGGAGGGGAATGGCTACACCTTC. This gives the protein CAISWDREGNGYTF.